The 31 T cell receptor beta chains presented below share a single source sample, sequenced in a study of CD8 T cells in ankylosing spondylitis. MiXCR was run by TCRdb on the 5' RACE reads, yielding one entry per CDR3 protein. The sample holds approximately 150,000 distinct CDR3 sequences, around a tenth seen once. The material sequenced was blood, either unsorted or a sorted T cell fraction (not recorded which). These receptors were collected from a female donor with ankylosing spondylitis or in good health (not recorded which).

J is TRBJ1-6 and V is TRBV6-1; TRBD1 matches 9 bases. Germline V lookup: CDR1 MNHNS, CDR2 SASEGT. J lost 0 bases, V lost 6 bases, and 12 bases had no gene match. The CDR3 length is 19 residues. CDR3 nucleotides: TGTGCCAGCAGACCTGGGACAGGGTGGGAGAGCTCCTATAATTCACCCCTCCACTTT. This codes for CASRPGTGWESSYNSPLHF.

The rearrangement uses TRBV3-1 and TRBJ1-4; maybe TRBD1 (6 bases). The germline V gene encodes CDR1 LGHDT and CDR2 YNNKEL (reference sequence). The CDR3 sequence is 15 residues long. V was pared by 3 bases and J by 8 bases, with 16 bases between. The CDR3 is CASSQGGGEGEKLFF. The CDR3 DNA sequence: TGTGCCAGCAGCCAGGGGGGGGGCGAAGGGGAAAAACTGTTTTTT. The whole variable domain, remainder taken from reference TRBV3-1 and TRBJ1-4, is DTAVSQTPKYLVTQMGNDKSIKCEQNLGHDTMYWYKQDSKKFLKIMFSYNNKELIINETVPNRFSPKSPDKAHLNLHINSLELGDSAVYFCASSQGGGEGEKLFFGSGTQLSVL.

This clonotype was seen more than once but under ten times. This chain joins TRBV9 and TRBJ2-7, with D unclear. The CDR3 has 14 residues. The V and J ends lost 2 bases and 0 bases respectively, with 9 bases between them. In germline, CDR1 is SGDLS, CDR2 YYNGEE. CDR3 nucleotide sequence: TGTGCCAGCAGCGTTGGAGAGAGCTCCTACGAGCAGTACTTC. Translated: CASSVGESSYEQYF.

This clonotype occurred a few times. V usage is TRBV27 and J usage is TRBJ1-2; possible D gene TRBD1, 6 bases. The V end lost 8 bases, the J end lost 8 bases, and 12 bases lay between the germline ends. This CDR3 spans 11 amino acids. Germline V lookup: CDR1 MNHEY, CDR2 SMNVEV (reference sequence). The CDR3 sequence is CASGAGAGYTF. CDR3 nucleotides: TGTGCCAGCGGGGCGGGGGCGGGCTACACCTTC.

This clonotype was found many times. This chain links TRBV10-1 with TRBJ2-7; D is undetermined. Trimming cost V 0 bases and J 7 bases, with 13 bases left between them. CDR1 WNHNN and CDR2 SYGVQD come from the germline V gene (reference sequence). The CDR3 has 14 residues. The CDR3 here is CASSESRPGGEQYF. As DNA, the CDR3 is TGCGCCAGCAGTGAGTCGAGGCCCGGTGGGGAGCAGTACTTC.

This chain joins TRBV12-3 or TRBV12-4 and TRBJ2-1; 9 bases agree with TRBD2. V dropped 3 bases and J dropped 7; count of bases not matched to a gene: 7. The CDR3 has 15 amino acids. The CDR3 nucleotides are TGTGCCAGCAGTTTCCCTAGCGGGACCGGTAATGAGCAGTTCTTC. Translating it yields CASSFPSGTGNEQFF.

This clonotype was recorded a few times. In DNA form, the CDR3 reads TGTGCCAGCAGCTTAGAGCGGTCCTTCTCCTACAATGAGCAGTTCTTC. Encoded protein: CASSLERSFSYNEQFF. V usage is TRBV7-8 and J usage is TRBJ2-1, with a weak D call TRBD2 (5 bases). Trimming left V 1 base short and J 0 bases short, with 10 bases between. The CDR3 totals 16 residues. The germline CDR1 and CDR2 sequences are SGHVS and FQNEAQ.

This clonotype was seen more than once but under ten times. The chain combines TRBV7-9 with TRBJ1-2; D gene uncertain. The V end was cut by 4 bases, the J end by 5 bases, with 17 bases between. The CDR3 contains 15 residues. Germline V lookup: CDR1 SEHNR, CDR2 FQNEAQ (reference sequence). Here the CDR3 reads CASSSHTQGFYGYTF. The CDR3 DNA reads TGTGCCAGCAGCTCCCACACGCAAGGGTTTTATGGCTACACCTTC.

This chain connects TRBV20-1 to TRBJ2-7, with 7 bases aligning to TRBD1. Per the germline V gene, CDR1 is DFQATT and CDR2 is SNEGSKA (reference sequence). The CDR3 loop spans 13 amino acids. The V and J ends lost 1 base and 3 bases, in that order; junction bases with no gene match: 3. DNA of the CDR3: TGCAGTGCTAGAGGAGGGACAGTCTACGAGCAGTACTTC. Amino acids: CSARGGTVYEQYF.

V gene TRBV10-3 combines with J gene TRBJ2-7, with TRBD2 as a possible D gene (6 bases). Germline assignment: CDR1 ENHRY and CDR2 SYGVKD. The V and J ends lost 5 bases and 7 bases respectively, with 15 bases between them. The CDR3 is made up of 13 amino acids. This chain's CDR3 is CAISQYTGEEQYF. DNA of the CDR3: TGTGCCATCAGTCAATACACGGGGGAAGAGCAGTACTTC.

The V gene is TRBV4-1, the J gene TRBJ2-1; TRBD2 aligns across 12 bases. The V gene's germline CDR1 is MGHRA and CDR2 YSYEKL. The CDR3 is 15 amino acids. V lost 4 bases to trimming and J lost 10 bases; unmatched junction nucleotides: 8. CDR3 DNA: TGCGCCAGCAGCCGCTCTAGCGGGAGGGCCTGGGAGCAGTTCTTC. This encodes CASSRSSGRAWEQFF.

The CDR3 loop is CSASWPRNTGELFF. For the CDR3, the DNA is TGCAGTGCTAGTTGGCCCAGGAACACCGGGGAGCTGTTTTTT. The chain uses TRBV20-1 and TRBJ2-2, with D uncertain. Per germline, CDR1 DFQATT and CDR2 SNEGSKA (reference sequence). CDR3 size: 14 residues. Trimming pared 3 bases from V and 1 base from J, leaving 9 bases between.

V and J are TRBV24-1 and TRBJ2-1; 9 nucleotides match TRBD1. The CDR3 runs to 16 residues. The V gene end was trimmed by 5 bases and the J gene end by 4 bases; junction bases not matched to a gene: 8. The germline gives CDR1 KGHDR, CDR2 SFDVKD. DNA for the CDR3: TGTGCCACCAGTGGCAACAGGGGGCCTCCTTACAATGAGCAGTTCTTC. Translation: CATSGNRGPPYNEQFF.

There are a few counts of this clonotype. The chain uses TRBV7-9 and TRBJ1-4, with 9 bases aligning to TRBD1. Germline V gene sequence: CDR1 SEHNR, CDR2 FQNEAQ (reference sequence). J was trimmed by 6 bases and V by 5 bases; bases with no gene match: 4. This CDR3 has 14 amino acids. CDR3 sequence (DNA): TGTGCCAGCAGCCCCCGGGACAGGGATGAAAAACTGTTTTTT. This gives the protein CASSPRDRDEKLFF.

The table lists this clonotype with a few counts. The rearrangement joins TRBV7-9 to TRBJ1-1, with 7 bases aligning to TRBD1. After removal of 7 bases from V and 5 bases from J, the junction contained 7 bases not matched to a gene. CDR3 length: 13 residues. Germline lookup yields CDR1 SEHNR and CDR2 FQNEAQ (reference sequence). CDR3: CASTPGGRTEAFF. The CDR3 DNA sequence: TGTGCCAGCACCCCAGGGGGGAGGACTGAAGCTTTCTTT.

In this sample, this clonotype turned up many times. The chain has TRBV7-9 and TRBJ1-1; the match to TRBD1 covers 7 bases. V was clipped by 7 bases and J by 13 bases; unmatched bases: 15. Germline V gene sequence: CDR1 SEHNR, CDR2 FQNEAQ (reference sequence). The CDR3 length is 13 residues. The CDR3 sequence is CASNLQGLDRSFF. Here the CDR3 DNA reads TGTGCCAGCAATCTACAGGGGCTCGACAGAAGTTTCTTT.

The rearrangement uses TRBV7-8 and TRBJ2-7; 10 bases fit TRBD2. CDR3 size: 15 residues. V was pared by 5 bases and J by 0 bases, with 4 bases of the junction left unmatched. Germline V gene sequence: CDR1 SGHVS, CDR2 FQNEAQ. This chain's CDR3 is CASSAGLAVSYEQYF. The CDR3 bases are TGTGCCAGCAGCGCCGGACTAGCGGTCTCCTACGAGCAGTACTTC.

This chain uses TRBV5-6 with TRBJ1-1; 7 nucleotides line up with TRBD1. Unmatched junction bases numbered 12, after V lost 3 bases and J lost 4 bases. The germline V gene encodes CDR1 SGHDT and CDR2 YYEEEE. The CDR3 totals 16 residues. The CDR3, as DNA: TGTGCCAGCAGCTGGGGCGACAGGGAGGAAGGCACTGAAGCTTTCTTT. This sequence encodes CASSWGDREEGTEAFF.

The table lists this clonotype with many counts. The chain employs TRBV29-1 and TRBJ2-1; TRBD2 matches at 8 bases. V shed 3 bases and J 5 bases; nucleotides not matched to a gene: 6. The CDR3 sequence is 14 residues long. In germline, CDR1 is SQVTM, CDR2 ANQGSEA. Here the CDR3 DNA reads TGCAGCGTTGACTCTAGCGGGCTTAACAATGAGCAGTTCTTC. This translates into CSVDSSGLNNEQFF.

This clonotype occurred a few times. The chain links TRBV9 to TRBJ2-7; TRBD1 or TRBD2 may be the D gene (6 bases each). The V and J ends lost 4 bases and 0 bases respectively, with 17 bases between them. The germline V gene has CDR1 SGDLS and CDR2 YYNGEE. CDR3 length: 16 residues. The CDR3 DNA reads TGTGCCAGCAGCCCCCAAGGAGGGGACAACTCCTACGAGCAGTACTTC. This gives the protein CASSPQGGDNSYEQYF. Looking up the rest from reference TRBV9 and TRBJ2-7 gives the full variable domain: DSGVTQTPKHLITATGQRVTLRCSPRSGDLSVYWYQQSLDQGLQFLIQYYNGEERAKGNILERFSAQQFPDLHSELNLSSLELGDSALYFCASSPQGGDNSYEQYFGPGTRLTVT.

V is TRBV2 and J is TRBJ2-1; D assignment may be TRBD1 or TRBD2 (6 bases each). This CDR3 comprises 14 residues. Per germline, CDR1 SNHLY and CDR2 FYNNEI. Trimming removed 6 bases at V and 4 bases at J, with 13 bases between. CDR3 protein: CASRGGDYYNEQFF. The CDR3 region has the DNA TGTGCCAGCAGGGGGGGCGACTATTACAATGAGCAGTTCTTC. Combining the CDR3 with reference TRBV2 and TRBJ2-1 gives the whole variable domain EPEVTQTPSHQVTQMGQEVILRCVPISNHLYFYWYRQILGQKVEFLVSFYNNEISEKSEIFDDQFSVERPDGSNFTLKIRSTKLEDSAMYFCASRGGDYYNEQFFGPGTRLTVL.

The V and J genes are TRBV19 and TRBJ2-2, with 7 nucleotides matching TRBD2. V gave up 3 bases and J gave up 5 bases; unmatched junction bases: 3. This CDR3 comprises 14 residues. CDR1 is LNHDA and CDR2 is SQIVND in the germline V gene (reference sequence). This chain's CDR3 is CASSITGGTGELFF. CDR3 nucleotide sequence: TGTGCCAGTAGTATTACCGGGGGGACCGGGGAGCTGTTTTTT.

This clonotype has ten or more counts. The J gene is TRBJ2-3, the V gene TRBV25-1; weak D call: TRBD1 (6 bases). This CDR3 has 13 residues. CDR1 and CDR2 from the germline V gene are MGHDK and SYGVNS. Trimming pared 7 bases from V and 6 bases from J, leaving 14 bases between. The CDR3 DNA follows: TGTGCCAGCACCCTAGGGGGTGCCGATACGCAGTATTTT. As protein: CASTLGGADTQYF.

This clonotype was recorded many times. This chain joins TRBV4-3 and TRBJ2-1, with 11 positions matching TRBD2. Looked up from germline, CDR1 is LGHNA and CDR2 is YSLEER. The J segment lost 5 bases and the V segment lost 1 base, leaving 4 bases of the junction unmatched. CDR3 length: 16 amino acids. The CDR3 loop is CASSQGLAGQNNEQFF. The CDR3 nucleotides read TGCGCCAGCAGCCAAGGACTAGCGGGACAAAACAATGAGCAGTTCTTC.

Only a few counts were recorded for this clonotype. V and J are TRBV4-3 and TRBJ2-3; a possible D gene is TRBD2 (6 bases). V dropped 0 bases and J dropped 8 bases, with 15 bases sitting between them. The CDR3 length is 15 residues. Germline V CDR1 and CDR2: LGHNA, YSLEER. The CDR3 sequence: CASSQDRAGSRTQYF. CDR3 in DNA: TGCGCCAGCAGCCAAGATCGAGCGGGCAGCCGTACGCAGTATTTT.

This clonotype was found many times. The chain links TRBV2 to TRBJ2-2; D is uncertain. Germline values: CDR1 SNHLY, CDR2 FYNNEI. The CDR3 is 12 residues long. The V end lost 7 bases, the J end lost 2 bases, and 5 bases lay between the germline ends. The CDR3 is CASTPNTGELFF. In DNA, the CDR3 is TGTGCCAGCACCCCAAACACCGGGGAGCTGTTTTTT.

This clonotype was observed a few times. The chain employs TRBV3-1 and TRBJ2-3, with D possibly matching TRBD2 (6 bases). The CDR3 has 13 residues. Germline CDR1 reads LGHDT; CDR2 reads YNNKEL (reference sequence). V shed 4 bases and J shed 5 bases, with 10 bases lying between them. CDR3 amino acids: CASSRDFGDTQYF. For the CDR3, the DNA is TGTGCCAGCAGCCGGGACTTTGGAGATACGCAGTATTTT.

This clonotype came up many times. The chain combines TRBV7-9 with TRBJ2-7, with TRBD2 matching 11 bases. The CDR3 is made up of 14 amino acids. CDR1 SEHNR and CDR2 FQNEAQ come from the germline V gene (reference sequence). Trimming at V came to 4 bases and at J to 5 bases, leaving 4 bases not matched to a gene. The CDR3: CASSSTSGVNEQYF. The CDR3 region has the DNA TGTGCCAGCAGCTCGACTAGCGGGGTCAACGAGCAGTACTTC.

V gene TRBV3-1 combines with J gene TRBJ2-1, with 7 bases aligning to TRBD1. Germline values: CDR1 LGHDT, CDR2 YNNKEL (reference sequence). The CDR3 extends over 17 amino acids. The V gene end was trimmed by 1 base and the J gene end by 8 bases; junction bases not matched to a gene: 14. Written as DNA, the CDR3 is TGTGCCAGCAGCCAAGTGACGAAAGGGGGCAGATCGTATGAGCAGTTCTTC. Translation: CASSQVTKGGRSYEQFF.

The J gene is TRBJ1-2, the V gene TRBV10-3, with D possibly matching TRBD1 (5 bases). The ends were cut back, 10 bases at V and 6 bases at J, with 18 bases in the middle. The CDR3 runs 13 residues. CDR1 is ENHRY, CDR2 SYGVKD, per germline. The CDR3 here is CATYGGGGNGYTF. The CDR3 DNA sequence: TGTGCCACCTACGGCGGGGGGGGGAATGGCTACACCTTC.

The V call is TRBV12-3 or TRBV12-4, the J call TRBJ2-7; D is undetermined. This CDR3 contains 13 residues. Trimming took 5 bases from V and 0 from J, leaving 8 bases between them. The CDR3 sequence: CASSQVSSYEQYF. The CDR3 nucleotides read TGTGCCAGCAGTCAAGTTAGCTCCTACGAGCAGTACTTC.